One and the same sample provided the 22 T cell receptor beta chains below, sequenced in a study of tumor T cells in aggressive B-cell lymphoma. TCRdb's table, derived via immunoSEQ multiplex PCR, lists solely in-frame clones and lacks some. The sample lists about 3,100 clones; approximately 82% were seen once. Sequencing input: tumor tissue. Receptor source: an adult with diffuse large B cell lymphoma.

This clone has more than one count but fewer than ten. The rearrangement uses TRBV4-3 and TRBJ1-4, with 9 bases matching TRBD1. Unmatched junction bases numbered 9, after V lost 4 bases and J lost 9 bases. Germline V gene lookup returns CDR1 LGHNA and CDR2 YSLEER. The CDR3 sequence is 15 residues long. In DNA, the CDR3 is TGCGCCAGCAGCCCCTTCCGGGACAGGGTTCAAAAACTGTTTTTT. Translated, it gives CASSPFRDRVQKLFF.

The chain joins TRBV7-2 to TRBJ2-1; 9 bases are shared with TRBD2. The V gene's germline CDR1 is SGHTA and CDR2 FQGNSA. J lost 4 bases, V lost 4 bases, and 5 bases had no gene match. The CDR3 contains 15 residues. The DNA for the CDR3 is TGTGCCAGCAGCTCACTAGCGGGCCCTTACAATGAGCAGTTCTTC. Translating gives CASSSLAGPYNEQFF.

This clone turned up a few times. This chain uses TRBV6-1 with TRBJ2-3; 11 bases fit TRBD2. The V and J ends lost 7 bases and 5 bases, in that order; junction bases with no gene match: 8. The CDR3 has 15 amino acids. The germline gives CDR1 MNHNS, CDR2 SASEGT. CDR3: CASTPGTSGGDTQYF. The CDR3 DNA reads TGTGCCAGCACCCCCGGCACTAGCGGGGGAGATACGCAGTATTTT.

The CDR3: CASSLGKTGTAFSGNTIYF. The CDR3 nucleotides are TGTGCCAGCAGCTTAGGGAAGACCGGGACAGCTTTCTCTGGAAACACCATATATTTT. This chain uses TRBV11-2 with TRBJ1-3; 7 positions match TRBD1. V gave up 1 base and J gave up 0 bases; unmatched junction bases: 12. This CDR3 comprises 19 residues. CDR1 SGHAT and CDR2 FQNNGV come from the germline V gene.

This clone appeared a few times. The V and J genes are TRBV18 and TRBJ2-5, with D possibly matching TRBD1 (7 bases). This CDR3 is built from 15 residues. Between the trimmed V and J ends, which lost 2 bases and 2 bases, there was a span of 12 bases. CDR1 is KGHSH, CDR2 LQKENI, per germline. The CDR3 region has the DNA TGTGCCAGCTCACCATTGGCAGGGGGGCAAGAGACCCAGTACTTC. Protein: CASSPLAGGQETQYF.

This CDR3 reads CASSYSGAGAVNGYTF. The CDR3 bases are TGTGCCAGCAGTTACTCGGGGGCAGGGGCGGTCAATGGCTACACCTTC. The chain employs TRBV6-5 and TRBJ1-2; D may be TRBD1 (6 bases). This CDR3 contains 16 residues. V was pared by 0 bases and J by 6 bases, with 17 bases between. Germline values: CDR1 MNHEY, CDR2 SVGAGI.

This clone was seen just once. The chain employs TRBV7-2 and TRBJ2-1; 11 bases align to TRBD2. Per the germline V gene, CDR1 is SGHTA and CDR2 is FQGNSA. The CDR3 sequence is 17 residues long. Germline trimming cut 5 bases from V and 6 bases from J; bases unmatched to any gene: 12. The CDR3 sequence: CASSARVSGGGFNEQFF. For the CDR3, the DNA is TGTGCCAGCAGCGCCCGTGTTAGCGGGGGGGGGTTCAATGAGCAGTTCTTC.

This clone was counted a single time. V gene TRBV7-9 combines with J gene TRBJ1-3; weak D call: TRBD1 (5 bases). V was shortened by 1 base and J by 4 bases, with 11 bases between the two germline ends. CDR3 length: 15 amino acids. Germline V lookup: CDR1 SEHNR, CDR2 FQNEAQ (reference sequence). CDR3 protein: CASSLVGRAGNTIYF. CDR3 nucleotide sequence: TGTGCCAGCAGCTTAGTGGGCAGGGCCGGAAACACCATATATTTT.

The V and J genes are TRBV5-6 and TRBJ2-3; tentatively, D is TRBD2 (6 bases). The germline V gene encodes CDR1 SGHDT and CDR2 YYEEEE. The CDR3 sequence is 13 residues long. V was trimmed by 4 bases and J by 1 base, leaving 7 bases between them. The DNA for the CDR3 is TGTGCCAGCAGCGGGACTGGCACAGATACGCAGTATTTT. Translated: CASSGTGTDTQYF.

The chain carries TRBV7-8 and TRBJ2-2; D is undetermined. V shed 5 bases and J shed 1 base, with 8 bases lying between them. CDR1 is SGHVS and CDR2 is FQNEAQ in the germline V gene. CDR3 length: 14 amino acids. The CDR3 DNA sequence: TGTGCCAGCAGCCTTATTAAGAACACCGGGGAGCTGTTTTTT. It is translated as CASSLIKNTGELFF.

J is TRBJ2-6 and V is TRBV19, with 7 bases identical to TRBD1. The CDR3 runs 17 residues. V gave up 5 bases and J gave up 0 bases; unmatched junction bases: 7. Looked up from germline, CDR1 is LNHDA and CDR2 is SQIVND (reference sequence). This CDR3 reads CASSFPGQSSGANVLTF. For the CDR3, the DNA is TGTGCCAGTAGTTTCCCGGGACAGTCCTCTGGGGCCAACGTCCTGACTTTC.

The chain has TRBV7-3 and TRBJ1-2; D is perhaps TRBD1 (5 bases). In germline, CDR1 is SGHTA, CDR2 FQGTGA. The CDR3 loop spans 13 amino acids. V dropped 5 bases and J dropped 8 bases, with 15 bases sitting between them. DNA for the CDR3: TGTGCCAGCAGCCCCCAGGGTTCGGACGGCTACACCTTC. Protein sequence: CASSPQGSDGYTF.

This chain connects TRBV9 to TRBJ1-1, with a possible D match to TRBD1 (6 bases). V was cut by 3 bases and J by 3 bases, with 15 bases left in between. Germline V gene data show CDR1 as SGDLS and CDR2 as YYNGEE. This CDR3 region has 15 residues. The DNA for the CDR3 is TGTGCCAGCAGCGCCGGCACAGGGCCCGACACTGAAGCTTTCTTT. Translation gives CASSAGTGPDTEAFF. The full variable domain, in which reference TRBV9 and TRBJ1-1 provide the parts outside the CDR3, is DSGVTQTPKHLITATGQRVTLRCSPRSGDLSVYWYQQSLDQGLQFLIQYYNGEERAKGNILERFSAQQFPDLHSELNLSSLELGDSALYFCASSAGTGPDTEAFFGQGTRLTVV.

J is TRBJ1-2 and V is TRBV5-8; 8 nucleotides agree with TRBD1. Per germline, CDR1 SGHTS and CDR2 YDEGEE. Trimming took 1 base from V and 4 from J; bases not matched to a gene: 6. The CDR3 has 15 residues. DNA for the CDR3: TGTGCCAGCAGCTTGTGGGGACAGGCAAGCTATGGCTACACCTTC. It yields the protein CASSLWGQASYGYTF.

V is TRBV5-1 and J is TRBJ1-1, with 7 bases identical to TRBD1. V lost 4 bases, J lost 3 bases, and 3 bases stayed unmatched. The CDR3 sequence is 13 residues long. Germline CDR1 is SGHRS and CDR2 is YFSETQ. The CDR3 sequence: CASSVQGYTEAFF. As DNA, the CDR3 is TGCGCCAGCAGCGTACAGGGGTACACTGAAGCTTTCTTT.

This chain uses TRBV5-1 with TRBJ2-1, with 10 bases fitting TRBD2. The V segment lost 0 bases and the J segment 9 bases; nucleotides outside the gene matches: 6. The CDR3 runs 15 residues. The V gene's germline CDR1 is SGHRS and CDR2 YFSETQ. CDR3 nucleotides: TGCGCCAGCAGCTTGGCACCTAGCGGGGGCGTTGAGCAGTTCTTC. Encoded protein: CASSLAPSGGVEQFF.

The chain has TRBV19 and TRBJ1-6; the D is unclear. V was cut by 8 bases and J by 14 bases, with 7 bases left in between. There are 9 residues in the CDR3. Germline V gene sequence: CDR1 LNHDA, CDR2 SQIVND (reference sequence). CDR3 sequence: CASSKSLHF. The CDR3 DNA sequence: TGTGCCAGTTCTAAGTCCCTCCACTTT.

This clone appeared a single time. CDR3 in DNA: TGTGCCAGCAGTGAAGCGCAGGGAAAGTTTTACAATGAGCAGTTCTTC. Its translation: CASSEAQGKFYNEQFF. The rearrangement uses TRBV6-1 and TRBJ2-1, with a weak D call TRBD1 (5 bases). The length of the CDR3 is 16 residues. Germline V CDR1 and CDR2: MNHNS, SASEGT. V was pared by 0 bases and J by 4 bases, with 13 bases between.

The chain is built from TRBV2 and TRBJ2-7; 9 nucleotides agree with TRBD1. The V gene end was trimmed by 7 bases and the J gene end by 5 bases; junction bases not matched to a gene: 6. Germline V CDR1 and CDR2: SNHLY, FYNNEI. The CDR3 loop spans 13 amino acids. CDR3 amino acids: CASTGQGGNEQYF. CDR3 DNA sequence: TGTGCCAGCACGGGACAGGGAGGAAACGAGCAGTACTTC.

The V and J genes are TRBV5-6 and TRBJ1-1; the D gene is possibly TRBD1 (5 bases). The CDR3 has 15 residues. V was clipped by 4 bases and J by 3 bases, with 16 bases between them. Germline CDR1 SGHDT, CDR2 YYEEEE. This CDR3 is CASSTEPGGDTEAFF. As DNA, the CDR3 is TGTGCCAGCAGCACCGAACCTGGAGGGGACACTGAAGCTTTCTTT.

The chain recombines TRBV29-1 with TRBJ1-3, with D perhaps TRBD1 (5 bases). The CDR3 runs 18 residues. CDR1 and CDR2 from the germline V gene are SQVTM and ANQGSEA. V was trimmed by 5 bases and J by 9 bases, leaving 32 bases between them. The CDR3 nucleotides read TGCAGCGTTAACCCTCCCCGGGGGAGGGGAGGTTATTGGGGCACCATATATTTT. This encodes CSVNPPRGRGGYWGTIYF.

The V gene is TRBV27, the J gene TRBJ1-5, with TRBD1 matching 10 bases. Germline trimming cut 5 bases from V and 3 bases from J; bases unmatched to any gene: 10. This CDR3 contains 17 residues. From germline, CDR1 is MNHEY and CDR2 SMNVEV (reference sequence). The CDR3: CASSQGTGEVPNQPQHF. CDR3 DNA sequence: TGTGCCAGCAGTCAAGGGACAGGGGAGGTCCCCAATCAGCCCCAGCATTTT.